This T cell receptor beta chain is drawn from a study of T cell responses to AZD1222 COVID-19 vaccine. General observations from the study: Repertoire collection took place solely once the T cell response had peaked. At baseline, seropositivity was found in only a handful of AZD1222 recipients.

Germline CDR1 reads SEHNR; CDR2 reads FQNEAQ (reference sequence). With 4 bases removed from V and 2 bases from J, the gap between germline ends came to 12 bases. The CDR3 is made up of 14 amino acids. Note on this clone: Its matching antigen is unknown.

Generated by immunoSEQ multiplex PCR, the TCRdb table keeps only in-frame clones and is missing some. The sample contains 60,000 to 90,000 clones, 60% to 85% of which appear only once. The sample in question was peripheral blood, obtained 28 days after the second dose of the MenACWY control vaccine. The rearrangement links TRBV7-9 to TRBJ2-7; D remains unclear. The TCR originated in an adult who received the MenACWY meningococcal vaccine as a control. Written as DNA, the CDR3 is TGTGCCAGCAGCTCCCTGCATAACACCTACGAGCAGTACTTC. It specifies CASSSLHNTYEQYF.